This T cell receptor (beta chain) originates from a study of CD8 T cells in ankylosing spondylitis (dated by TCRdb to 2016 to 2017). The study in broad terms: To find TCR variants linked to disease, the study profiled T cell receptor beta repertoires in ankylosing spondylitis patients and healthy donors. Samples of peripheral blood were taken, and for ankylosing spondylitis patients, synovial fluid was collected as well. In total, the full study cohort was made up of about 110 healthy donors and roughly 27 ankylosing spondylitis patients. On the study overall, not on this receptor specifically: Some motif variants had previously been reported in the synovial fluid and blood of reactive arthritis patients, which suggests shared mechanisms of disease initiation. In peripheral blood, the disease-linked clones were found at relatively low frequencies and had a CD8+ phenotype. Significant enrichment of the disease-linked clones was reported in matched synovial fluid samples from ankylosing spondylitis patients. Blood from ankylosing spondylitis patients appeared to be characterized by a TCR beta motif composed of under 10 highly homologous amino acid variants.

V is cut by 1 base and J by 5 bases, and the space between the germline ends is 6 bases. CDR1 SGHVS and CDR2 FQNEAQ are derived from the germline V gene. The CDR3 contains 14 residues, cysteine and phenylalanine counted. The read is trimmed to its CDR3 DNA, 42 bases read in frame from base 1. This clonotype was counted at least ten times. This clone's antigen is unknown. No qualities accompany the bases; no much larger clone lies one base away. The sequencer was an Illumina HiSeq 2500. Quantitative 5'-RACE with molecular barcodes was the method used to prepare the TCR beta libraries. Under the source paper's analysis protocol: A new computational method based on a probabilistic model of VDJ rearrangement was used to identify disease-linked TCR variants. The raw public data were reprocessed by TCRdb itself: fastp quality trimming at Q25, MiXCR clonotype calling, in-frame beta chains only. Rows with a matching CDR3 protein are joined into one entry that keeps the most common DNA and genes. Clone size and V and J calls follow TCRdb, not the original study. The sample includes around 540,000 distinct CDR3 sequences, with about 13% observed a single time. The biggest ten clones account for under 7.5% of the sample.

The chain was built from TRBV7-8 and TRBJ1-6; confidence is insufficient to name the D gene. Sample: blood, either unsorted or a sorted T cell fraction (not recorded which). The TCR was taken from a male donor with ankylosing spondylitis. CDR3 region: CASSLVRNNSPLHF. The sequenced DNA: TGTGCCAGCAGCTTAGTTAGGAATAATTCACCCCTCCACTTT.